This T cell receptor beta chain comes out of a study of somatic mutations in cytotoxic T cells in rheumatoid arthritis. This clone was detected once. TCRdb keeps only in-frame clones here, not all; method: immunoSEQ multiplex PCR. The table records about 19,000 clones, around 83% of them present only once. The CDR3 has 16 residues. Germline V gene sequence: CDR1 LNHNV, CDR2 YYDKDF (reference sequence). V lost 11 bases and J lost 6; bases outside the gene matches: 14. The receptor was derived from an adult with rheumatoid arthritis. Sequenced material: CD8+ T cells sorted from blood. The rearrangement uses TRBV15 and TRBJ2-1; TRBD2 agrees at 12 bases. Written as DNA, the CDR3 is TGTGCCGTCCGGTTGCTGGGACTAGCGGGTTCCAATGAGCAGTTCTTC. Translating it yields CAVRLLGLAGSNEQFF.